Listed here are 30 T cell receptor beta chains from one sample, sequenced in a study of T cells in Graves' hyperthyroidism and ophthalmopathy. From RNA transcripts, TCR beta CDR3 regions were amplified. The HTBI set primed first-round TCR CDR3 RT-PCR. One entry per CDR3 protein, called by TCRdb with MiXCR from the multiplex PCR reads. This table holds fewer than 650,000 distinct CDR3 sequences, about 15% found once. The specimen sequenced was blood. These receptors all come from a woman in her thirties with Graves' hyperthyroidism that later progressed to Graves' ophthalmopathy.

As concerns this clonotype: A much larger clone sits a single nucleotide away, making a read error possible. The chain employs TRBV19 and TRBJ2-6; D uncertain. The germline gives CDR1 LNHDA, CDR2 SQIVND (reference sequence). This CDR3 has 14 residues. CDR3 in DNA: TGTGGCAGTAGTATAGTGTCTCCGGCCAACGTCCTGACTTTC. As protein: CGSSIVSPANVLTF.

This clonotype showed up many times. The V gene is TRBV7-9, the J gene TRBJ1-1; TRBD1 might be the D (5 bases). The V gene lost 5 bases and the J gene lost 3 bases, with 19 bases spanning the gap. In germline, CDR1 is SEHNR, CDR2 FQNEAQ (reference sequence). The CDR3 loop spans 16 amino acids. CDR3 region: CASSIRGAGADTEAFF. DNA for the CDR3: TGTGCCAGCAGCATTCGCGGGGCCGGCGCAGACACTGAAGCTTTCTTT.

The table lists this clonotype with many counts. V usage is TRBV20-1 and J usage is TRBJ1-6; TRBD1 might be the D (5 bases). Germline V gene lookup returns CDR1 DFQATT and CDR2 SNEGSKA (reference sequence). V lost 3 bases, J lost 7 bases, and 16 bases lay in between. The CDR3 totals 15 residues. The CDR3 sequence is CSAREPGPLNSPLHF. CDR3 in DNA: TGCAGTGCTAGGGAACCGGGACCCTTGAATTCACCCCTCCACTTT.

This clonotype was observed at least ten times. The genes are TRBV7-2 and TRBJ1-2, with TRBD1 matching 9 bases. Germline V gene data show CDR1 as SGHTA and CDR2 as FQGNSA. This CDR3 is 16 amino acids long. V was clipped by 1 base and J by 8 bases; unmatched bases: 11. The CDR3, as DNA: TGTGCCAGCAGCTTAGGGGGGGGACAGGGAGAGATCGGCTACACCTTC. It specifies CASSLGGGQGEIGYTF.

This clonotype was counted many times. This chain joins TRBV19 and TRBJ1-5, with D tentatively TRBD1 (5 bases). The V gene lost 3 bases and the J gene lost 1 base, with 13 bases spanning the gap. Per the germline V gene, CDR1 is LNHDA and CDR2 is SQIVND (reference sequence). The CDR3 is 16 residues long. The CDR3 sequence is CASSIGTAWSNQPQHF. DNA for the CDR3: TGTGCCAGTAGTATTGGGACGGCTTGGAGCAATCAGCCCCAGCATTTT.

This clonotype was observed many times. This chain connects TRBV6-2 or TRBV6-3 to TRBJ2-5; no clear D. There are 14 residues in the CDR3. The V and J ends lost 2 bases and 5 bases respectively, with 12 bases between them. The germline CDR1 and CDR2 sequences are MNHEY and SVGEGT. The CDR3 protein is CASSYVGREETQYF. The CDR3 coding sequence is TGTGCCAGCAGTTACGTCGGGCGTGAGGAGACCCAGTACTTC.

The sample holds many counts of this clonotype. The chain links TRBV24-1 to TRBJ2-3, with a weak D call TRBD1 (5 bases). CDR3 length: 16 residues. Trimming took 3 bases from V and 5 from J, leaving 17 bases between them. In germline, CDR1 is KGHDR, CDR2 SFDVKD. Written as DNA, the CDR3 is TGTGCCACCAGTGATGTGACAGAGAGGTCAAGAGATACGCAGTATTTT. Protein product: CATSDVTERSRDTQYF.

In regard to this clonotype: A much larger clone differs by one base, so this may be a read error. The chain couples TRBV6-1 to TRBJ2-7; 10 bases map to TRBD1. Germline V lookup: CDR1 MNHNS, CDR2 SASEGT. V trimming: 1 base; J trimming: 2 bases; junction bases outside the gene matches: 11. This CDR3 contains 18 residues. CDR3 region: CASSEVGGFGTGAYEQYF. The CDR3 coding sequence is TGTGCCAGCAGTGAAGTCGGAGGTTTTGGGACAGGGGCCTACGAGCAGTACTTC.

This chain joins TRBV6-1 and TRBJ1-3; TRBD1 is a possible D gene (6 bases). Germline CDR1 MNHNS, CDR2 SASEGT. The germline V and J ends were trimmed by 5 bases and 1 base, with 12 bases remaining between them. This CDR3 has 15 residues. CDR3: CASSFDRRSGNTIYF. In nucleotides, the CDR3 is TGTGCCAGCAGTTTCGACAGGCGGTCTGGAAACACCATATATTTT.

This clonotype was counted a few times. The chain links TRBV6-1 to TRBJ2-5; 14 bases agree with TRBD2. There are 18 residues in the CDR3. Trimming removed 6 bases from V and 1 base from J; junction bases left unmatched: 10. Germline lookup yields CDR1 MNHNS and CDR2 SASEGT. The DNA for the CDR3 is TGTGCCAGCAGAAGGGGACTAGCGGGAGTTTGGGGCCAAGAGACCCAGTACTTC. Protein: CASRRGLAGVWGQETQYF.

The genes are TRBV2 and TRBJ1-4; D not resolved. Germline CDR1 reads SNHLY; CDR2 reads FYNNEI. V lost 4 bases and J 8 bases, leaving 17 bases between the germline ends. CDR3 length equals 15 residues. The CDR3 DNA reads TGTGCCAGCAGTGCAGACATGGCCTCGGGGGAAAAACTGTTTTTT. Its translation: CASSADMASGEKLFF.

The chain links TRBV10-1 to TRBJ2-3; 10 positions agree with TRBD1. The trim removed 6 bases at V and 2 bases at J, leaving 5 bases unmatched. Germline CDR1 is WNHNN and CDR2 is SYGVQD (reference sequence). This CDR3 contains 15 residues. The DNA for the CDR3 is TGCGCCAGCAGCACGGACAGGGGGTCCACAGATACGCAGTATTTT. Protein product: CASSTDRGSTDTQYF.

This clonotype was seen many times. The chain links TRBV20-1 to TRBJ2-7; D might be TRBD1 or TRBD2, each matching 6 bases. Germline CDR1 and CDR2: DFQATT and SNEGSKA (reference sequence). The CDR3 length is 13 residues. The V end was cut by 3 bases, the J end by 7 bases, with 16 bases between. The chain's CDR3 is CSASIPGAWEQYF. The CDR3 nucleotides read TGCAGTGCTAGTATCCCGGGGGCGTGGGAGCAGTACTTC.

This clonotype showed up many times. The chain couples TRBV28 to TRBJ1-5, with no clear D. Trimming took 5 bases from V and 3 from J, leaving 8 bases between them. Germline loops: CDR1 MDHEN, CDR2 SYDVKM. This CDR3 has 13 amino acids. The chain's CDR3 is CASSRTLNQPQHF. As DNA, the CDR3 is TGTGCCAGCAGTCGGACGCTCAATCAGCCCCAGCATTTT. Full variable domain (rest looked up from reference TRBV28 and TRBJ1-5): DVKVTQSSRYLVKRTGEKVFLECVQDMDHENMFWYRQDPGLGLRLIYFSYDVKMKEKGDIPEGYSVSREKKERFSLILESASTNQTSMYLCASSRTLNQPQHFGDGTRLSIL.

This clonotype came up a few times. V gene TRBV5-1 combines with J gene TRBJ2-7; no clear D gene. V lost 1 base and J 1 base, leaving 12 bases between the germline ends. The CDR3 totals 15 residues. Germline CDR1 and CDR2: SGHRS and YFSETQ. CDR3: CASSLRQTTSYEQYF. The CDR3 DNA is TGCGCCAGCAGCTTGAGGCAGACGACTTCCTACGAGCAGTACTTC.

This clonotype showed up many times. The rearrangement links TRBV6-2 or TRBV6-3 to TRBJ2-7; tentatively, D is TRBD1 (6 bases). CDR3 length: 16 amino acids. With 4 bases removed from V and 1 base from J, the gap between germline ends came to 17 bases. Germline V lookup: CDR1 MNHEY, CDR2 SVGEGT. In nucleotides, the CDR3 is TGTGCCAGCAGTTTCCCCCGGCAGGGGCTTTCCTACGAGCAGTACTTC. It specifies CASSFPRQGLSYEQYF.

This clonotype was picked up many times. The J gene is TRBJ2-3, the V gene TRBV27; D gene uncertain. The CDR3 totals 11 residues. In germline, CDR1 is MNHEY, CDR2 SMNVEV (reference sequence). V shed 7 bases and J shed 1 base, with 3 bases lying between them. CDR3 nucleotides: TGTGCCAGCATCGGCACAGATACGCAGTATTTT. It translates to CASIGTDTQYF.

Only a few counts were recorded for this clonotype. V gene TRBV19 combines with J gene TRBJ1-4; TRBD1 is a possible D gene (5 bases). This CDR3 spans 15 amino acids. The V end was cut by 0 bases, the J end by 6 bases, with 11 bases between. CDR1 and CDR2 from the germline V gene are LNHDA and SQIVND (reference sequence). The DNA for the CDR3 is TGTGCCAGTAGTATAGAACAGGACCAAGATGAAAAACTGTTTTTT. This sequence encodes CASSIEQDQDEKLFF.

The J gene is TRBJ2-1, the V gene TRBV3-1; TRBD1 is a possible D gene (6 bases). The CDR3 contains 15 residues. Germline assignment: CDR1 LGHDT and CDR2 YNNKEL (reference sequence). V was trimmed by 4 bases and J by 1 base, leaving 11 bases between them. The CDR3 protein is CASSPQGDSYNEQFF. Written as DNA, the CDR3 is TGTGCCAGCAGCCCACAGGGTGATTCCTACAATGAGCAGTTCTTC.

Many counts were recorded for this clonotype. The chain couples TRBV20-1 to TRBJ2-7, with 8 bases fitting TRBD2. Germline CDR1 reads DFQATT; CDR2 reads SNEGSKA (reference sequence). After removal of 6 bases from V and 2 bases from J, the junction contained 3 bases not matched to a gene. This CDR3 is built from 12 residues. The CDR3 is CSAPGLAYEQYF. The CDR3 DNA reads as TGCAGTGCCCCGGGACTAGCCTACGAGCAGTACTTC.

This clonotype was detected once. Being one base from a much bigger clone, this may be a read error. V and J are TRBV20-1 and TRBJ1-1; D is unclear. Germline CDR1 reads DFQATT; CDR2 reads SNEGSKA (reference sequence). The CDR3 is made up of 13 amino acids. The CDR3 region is CSARGRENTESFF. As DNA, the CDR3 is TGCAGTGCCCGAGGACGGGAGAACACTGAATCTTTCTTT.

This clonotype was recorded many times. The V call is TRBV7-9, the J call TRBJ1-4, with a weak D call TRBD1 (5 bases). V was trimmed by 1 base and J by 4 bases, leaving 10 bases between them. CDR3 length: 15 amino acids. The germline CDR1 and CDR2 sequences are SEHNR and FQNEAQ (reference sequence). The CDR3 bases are TGTGCCAGCAGCTTAGGCGGGACCAGTAATGAAAAACTGTTTTTT. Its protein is CASSLGGTSNEKLFF.

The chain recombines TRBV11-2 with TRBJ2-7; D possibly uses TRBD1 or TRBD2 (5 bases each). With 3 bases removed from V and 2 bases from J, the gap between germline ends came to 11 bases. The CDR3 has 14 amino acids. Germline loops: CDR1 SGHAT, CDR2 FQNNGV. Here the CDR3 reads CASSFEGSTYEQYF. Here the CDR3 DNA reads TGTGCCAGCAGCTTCGAGGGGTCGACCTACGAGCAGTACTTC.

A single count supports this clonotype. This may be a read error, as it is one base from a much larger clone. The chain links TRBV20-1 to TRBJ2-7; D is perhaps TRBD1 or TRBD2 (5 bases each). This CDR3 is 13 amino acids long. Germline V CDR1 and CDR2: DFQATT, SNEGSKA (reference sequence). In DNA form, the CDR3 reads TGCAGTGCTAGAGGAAGGGGACCCTACGAGGAGTACTTC. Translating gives CSARGRGPYEEYF.

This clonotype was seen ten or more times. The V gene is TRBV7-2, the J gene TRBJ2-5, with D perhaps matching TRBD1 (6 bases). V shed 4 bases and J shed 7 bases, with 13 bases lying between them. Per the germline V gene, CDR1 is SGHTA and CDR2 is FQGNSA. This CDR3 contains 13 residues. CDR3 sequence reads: CASSSRQVGTQYF. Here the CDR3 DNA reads TGTGCCAGCAGCTCTAGACAGGTCGGGACCCAGTACTTC.

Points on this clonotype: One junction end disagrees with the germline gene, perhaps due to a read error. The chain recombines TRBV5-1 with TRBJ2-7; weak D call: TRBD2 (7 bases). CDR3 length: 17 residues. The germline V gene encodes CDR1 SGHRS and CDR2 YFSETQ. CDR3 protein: CASSQSVGGGAGNEQYF. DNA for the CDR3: TGTGCCAGCAGCCAGTCGGTGGGAGGGGGGGCCGGCAACGAGCAGTACTTC.

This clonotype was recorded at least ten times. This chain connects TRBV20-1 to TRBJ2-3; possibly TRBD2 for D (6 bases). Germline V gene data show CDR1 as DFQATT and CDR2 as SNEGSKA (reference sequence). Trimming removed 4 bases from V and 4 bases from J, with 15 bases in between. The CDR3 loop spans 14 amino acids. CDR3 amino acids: CSATTHGGADTQYF. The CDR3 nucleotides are TGCAGTGCTACTACCCACGGAGGGGCAGATACGCAGTATTTT.

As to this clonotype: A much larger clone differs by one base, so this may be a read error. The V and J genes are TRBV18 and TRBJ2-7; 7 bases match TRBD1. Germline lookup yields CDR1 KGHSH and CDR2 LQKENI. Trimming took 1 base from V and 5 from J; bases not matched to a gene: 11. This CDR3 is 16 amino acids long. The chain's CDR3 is CASSPQFSDRVHEQYF. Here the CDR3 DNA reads TGTGCCAGCTCACCACAGTTCTCCGACAGGGTCCACGAGCAGTACTTC.

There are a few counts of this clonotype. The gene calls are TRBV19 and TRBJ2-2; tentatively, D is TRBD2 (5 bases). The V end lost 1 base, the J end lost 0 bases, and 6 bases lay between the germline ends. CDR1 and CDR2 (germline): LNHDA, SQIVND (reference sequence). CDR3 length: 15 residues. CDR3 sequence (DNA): TGTGCCAGTAGTATAGCCGGGGCGAACACCGGGGAGCTGTTTTTT. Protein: CASSIAGANTGELFF. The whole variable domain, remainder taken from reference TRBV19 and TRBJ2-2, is DGGITQSPKYLFRKEGQNVTLSCEQNLNHDAMYWYRQDPGQGLRLIYYSQIVNDFQKGDIAEGYSVSREKKESFPLTVTSAQKNPTAFYLCASSIAGANTGELFFGEGSRLTVL.

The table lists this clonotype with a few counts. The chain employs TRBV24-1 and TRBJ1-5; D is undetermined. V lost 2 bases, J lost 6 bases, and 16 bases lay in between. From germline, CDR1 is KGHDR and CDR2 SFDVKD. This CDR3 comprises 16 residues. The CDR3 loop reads CATSDSNRGDFQPQHF. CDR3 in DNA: TGTGCCACCAGTGATTCGAACAGAGGTGATTTTCAGCCCCAGCATTTT.